The clone carrying this T cell receptor (beta chain) was counted between two and nine times. This record comes from a study of OX40 agonist ivuxolimab in advanced cancers. Germline assignment: CDR1 KGHSH and CDR2 LQKENI. J was trimmed by 5 bases and V by 1 base; bases with no gene match: 7. This CDR3 is built from 15 residues. Assay: immunoSEQ multiplex PCR; the TCRdb copy retains only in-frame clones and omits some. Found here are about 17,000 clones, roughly 74% of them singletons; the top ten hold over 12%. The chain couples TRBV18 to TRBJ2-5, with 7 bases fitting TRBD2. The TCR originated in an adult with an advanced solid tumor such as melanoma, head and neck, liver or kidney cancer. This sample comprised CD4+ or CD8+ T cells sorted from blood, obtained in a trial of the OX40 agonist ivuxolimab. CDR3 sequence (DNA): TGTGCCAGCTCACCACTCGGCGGGAGTCGTGAGACCCAGTACTTC. Translation gives CASSPLGGSRETQYF.